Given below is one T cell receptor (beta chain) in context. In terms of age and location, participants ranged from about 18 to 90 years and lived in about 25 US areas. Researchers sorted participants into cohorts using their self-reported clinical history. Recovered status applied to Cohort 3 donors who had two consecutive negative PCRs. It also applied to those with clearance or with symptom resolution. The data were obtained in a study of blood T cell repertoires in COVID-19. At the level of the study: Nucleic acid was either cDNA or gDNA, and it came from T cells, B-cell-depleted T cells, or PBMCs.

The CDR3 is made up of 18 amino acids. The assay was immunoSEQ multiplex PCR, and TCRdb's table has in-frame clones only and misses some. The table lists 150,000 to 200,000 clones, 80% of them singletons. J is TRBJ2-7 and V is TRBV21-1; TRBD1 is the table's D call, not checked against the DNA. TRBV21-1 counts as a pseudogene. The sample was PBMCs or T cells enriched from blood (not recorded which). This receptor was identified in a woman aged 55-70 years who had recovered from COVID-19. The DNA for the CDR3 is TGTGCCAGCAGCGCTCGACGGGACAGGGGGCCCGGTTCGCCCGAGCAGTACTTC. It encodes CASSARRDRGPGSPEQYF.